This TCR beta chain was captured by sequencing in a study of Ad26.COV2.S vaccination and SARS-CoV-2 variants. Study as a whole: Donor joined the COV1001 Ad26.COV2.S trial arm. Points from the study as a whole: The authors reported substantial breadth in spike-specific CD8+ and CD4+ T cell responses after vaccination. TCR breadth and depth analyses may have underestimated total T cell responses.

Only in-frame clones appear in the TCRdb table, and some are missing; sequencing was by immunoSEQ multiplex PCR. The sample has 300,000 to 350,000 clones; 90% are singletons. The V gene's germline CDR1 is SGHTS and CDR2 YDEGEE. Trimming at V came to 1 base and at J to 4 bases, leaving 11 bases not matched to a gene. The CDR3 has 17 residues. The table lists this clone with a count of one. No antigen is known for it. Specified treatment: about 20 received Ad26.COV2.S at low or high dose, single or two shots; 5 received placebo; per-sample allocation not given. Samples analyzed were those drawn on day 63 after the first vaccine or placebo injection. The study used a vaccine consisting of an Ad26 vector that expressed Wuhan-strain SARS-CoV-2 spike.

Sequencing was performed on peripheral blood, taken in a trial of Ad26.COV2.S vaccine versus placebo. This receptor was taken from a person aged 18-65 years who received the Ad26.COV2.S COVID-19 vaccine or a placebo. The chain combines TRBV5-8 with TRBJ2-5; 9 bases are a match to TRBD2. The CDR3 loop is CASSLPLAGRGAETQYF. CDR3 bases: TGTGCCAGCAGCTTGCCTCTAGCGGGACGCGGTGCAGAGACCCAGTACTTC.